Listed below are T cell receptor beta chains from one sample, sequenced in a study of T cell responses to AZD1222 COVID-19 vaccine. Sequenced by immunoSEQ multiplex PCR; TCRdb stores in-frame clones only, minus some. The sample gives approximately 110,000 clones, more than 85% of which show up once; around 1.2% is in the top ten. The source was peripheral blood, collected on day 0 of AZD1222 vaccination. All receptors derive from an adult in good health. Each CDR3 is given with its conserved first and last residue. A D gene is named only where the DNA matches it firmly. Clone size is shown for a subset of rows, as once, few, many or a class of expanded clone.

J gene: TRBJ2-7
clone size: NA
D gene: NA
V gene: TRBV19
CDR3 protein: CASSNQGRGYEQYF
CDR3 DNA: TGTGCCAGTAGTAATCAAGGTAGGGGGTACGAGCAGTACTTC

J gene: TRBJ1-1
clone size: NA
D gene: NA
V gene: TRBV7-3
CDR3 protein: CASSRQVTTEAFF
CDR3 DNA: TGTGCCAGCAGCCGACAGGTAACCACTGAAGCTTTCTTT

J gene: TRBJ2-7
clone size: NA
D gene: TRBD1
V gene: TRBV30
CDR3 protein: CAWSRGQPYEQYF
CDR3 DNA: TGTGCCTGGAGTAGGGGGCAGCCCTACGAGCAGTACTTC

J gene: TRBJ2-7
clone size: NA
D gene: TRBD1
V gene: TRBV27
CDR3 protein: CASSFRGSSYEQYF
CDR3 DNA: TGTGCCAGCAGTTTCAGGGGGAGCTCCTACGAGCAGTACTTC

J gene: TRBJ2-1
clone size: NA
D gene: TRBD1
V gene: TRBV30
CDR3 protein: CAWSGTGYNEQFF
CDR3 DNA: TGTGCCTGGAGTGGGACAGGGTACAATGAGCAGTTCTTC

J gene: TRBJ2-1
clone size: few
D gene: TRBD2
V gene: TRBV5-5
CDR3 protein: CASSLDATSGGDNEQFF
CDR3 DNA: TGTGCCAGCAGCTTGGATGCGACTAGCGGGGGGGACAATGAGCAGTTCTTC

J gene: TRBJ1-2
clone size: NA
D gene: NA
V gene: TRBV6-5
CDR3 protein: CASILEGGSYGYTF
CDR3 DNA: TGTGCCAGCATATTGGAGGGTGGGAGCTATGGCTACACCTTC

J gene: TRBJ2-7
clone size: NA
D gene: TRBD2
V gene: TRBV2
CDR3 protein: CASPTSGRGDEQYF
CDR3 DNA: TGTGCCAGCCCGACTAGCGGGAGGGGGGACGAGCAGTACTTC

J gene: TRBJ2-7
clone size: once
D gene: NA
V gene: TRBV18
CDR3 protein: CASSPLADTTYEQYF
CDR3 DNA: TGTGCCAGCTCACCCCTGGCGGACACAACCTACGAGCAGTACTTC

J gene: TRBJ1-1
clone size: NA
D gene: NA
V gene: TRBV9
CDR3 protein: CASSVNGQYELLNTEAFF
CDR3 DNA: TGTGCCAGCAGCGTAAACGGACAGTACGAGCTTTTGAACACTGAAGCTTTCTTT

J gene: TRBJ2-4
clone size: once
D gene: TRBD1
V gene: TRBV11-3
CDR3 protein: CASSSRGQGAVGKNIQYF
CDR3 DNA: TGTGCCAGCAGTTCAAGGGGACAGGGGGCCGTAGGCAAAAACATTCAGTACTTC

J gene: TRBJ2-3
clone size: many
D gene: NA
V gene: TRBV6-4
CDR3 protein: CASSETNPSDTQYF
CDR3 DNA: TGTGCCAGCAGTGAAACTAACCCATCAGATACGCAGTATTTT

J gene: TRBJ2-7
clone size: NA
D gene: NA
V gene: TRBV2
CDR3 protein: CASRGNRYEQYF
CDR3 DNA: TGTGCCAGCAGGGGGAACAGATACGAGCAGTACTTC

J gene: TRBJ2-4
clone size: NA
D gene: TRBD2
V gene: TRBV27
CDR3 protein: CASSLREGNIQYF
CDR3 DNA: TGTGCCAGCAGTTTGAGGGAGGGAAACATTCAGTACTTC

J gene: TRBJ1-5
clone size: NA
D gene: NA
V gene: TRBV20-1
CDR3 protein: CSASRRGSNQPQHF
CDR3 DNA: TGCAGTGCTAGTAGGCGAGGCAGCAATCAGCCCCAGCATTTT

J gene: TRBJ2-5
clone size: NA
D gene: NA
V gene: TRBV7-2
CDR3 protein: CASSLGKQETQYF
CDR3 DNA: TGTGCCAGCAGCTTAGGGAAACAAGAGACCCAGTACTTC

J gene: TRBJ2-1
clone size: NA
D gene: NA
V gene: TRBV6-5
CDR3 protein: CASSYRGGNNEQFF
CDR3 DNA: TGTGCCAGCAGTTACAGGGGAGGTAATAATGAGCAGTTCTTC

J gene: TRBJ1-2
clone size: NA
D gene: NA
V gene: TRBV7-3
CDR3 protein: CASTPGPGNYGYTF
CDR3 DNA: TGTGCCAGCACCCCGGGGCCAGGGAACTATGGCTACACCTTC

J gene: TRBJ1-4
clone size: NA
D gene: NA
V gene: TRBV10-3
CDR3 protein: CAISDGPFEKLFF
CDR3 DNA: TGTGCCATCAGTGACGGGCCCTTTGAAAAACTGTTTTTT

J gene: TRBJ2-3
clone size: NA
D gene: TRBD2
V gene: TRBV6-2/TRBV6-3
CDR3 protein: CASSFSLAGAHDTQYF
CDR3 DNA: TGTGCCAGCAGTTTCAGTCTAGCGGGAGCTCACGATACGCAGTATTTT

J gene: TRBJ1-2
clone size: NA
D gene: NA
V gene: TRBV28
CDR3 protein: CASRAGATTYGYTF
CDR3 DNA: TGTGCCAGCAGAGCGGGGGCAACTACGTATGGCTACACCTTC

J gene: TRBJ2-7
clone size: NA
D gene: TRBD1
V gene: TRBV7-2
CDR3 protein: CASSLSTTGASYEQYF
CDR3 DNA: TGTGCCAGCAGCTTATCAACGACAGGGGCCTCCTACGAGCAGTACTTC

J gene: TRBJ2-3
clone size: NA
D gene: NA
V gene: TRBV5-1
CDR3 protein: CASSLILTDTQYF
CDR3 DNA: TGCGCCAGCAGCCTCATACTCACAGATACGCAGTATTTT

J gene: TRBJ2-2
clone size: NA
D gene: NA
V gene: TRBV7-8
CDR3 protein: CASSLPRGTGELFF
CDR3 DNA: TGTGCCAGCAGCTTACCCCGGGGGACCGGGGAGCTGTTTTTT

J gene: TRBJ2-1
clone size: once
D gene: TRBD2
V gene: TRBV4-2
CDR3 protein: CASSPSGLAGAGNEQFF
CDR3 DNA: TGTGCCAGCAGCCCCTCGGGACTAGCGGGGGCGGGGAATGAGCAGTTCTTC

J gene: TRBJ1-2
clone size: NA
D gene: NA
V gene: TRBV9
CDR3 protein: CASSGGGYTF
CDR3 DNA: TGTGCCAGCAGCGGAGGGGGCTACACCTTC

J gene: TRBJ1-2
clone size: NA
D gene: NA
V gene: TRBV6-1
CDR3 protein: CASSEARQNYGYTF
CDR3 DNA: TGTGCCAGCAGTGAAGCGCGACAGAACTATGGCTACACCTTC

J gene: TRBJ1-4
clone size: NA
D gene: TRBD1
V gene: TRBV2
CDR3 protein: CATKRGTVDEKLFF
CDR3 DNA: TGTGCCACAAAAAGGGGGACAGTTGATGAAAAACTGTTTTTT

J gene: TRBJ1-1
clone size: NA
D gene: NA
V gene: TRBV18
CDR3 protein: CASSPRNTEAFF
CDR3 DNA: TGTGCCAGCTCACCAAGGAACACTGAAGCTTTCTTT